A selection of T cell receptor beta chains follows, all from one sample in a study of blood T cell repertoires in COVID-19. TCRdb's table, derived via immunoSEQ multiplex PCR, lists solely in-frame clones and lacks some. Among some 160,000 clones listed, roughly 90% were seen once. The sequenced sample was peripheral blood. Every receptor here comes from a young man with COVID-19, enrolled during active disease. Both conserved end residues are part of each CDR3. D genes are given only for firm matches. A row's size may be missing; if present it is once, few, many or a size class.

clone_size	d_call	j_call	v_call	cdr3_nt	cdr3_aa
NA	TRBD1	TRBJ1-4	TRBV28	TGTGCCAGCAGTTTCCTCGGGACAGAAAAACTGCTTTTT	CASSFLGTEKLLF
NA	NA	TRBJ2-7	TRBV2	TGTGCCAGCAGACTCCGCATACTTGCCGGCGAGCAGTACTTC	CASRLRILAGEQYF
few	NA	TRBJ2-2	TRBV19	TGTGCCAGTAGTGCTCGTCGGCCGGGATGGGCCACCGGGGAGCTGTTTTTT	CASSARRPGWATGELFF
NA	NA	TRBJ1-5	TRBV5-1	TGCGCCAGCAGCTTGGGGGGCAGAAGCAATCAGCCCCAGCATTTT	CASSLGGRSNQPQHF
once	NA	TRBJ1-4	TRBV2	TGTGCCAGCAGTGAGAGCAGGGATGGTGAAAAACTGCTTTTT	CASSESRDGEKLLF
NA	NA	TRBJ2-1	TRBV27	TGTGCCAGCAGTTCTAGGACAACCGGAATTGGGGAGCAGTTCTTC	CASSSRTTGIGEQFF
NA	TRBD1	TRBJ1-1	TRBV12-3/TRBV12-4	TGTGCCAGCAGTGGGACAGGGCTCTTGGCTTTCTTT	CASSGTGLLAFF
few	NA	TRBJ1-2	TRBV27	TGTGCCAGCAGTTCTACCGGGGGTGGTGGCTACACCTTC	CASSSTGGGGYTF
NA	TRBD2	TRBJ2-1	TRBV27	TGTGCCAGCAGTTTAGCGGGAGGGAGGAACAATGAGCAGTTCTTC	CASSLAGGRNNEQFF
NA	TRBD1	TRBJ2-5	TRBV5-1	TGCGCCAGCAGCTTGGCTCCAGGGGGCCTTGAGACCCAGTACTTC	CASSLAPGGLETQYF
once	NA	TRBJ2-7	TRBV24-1	TGTGCCACCAGTGTTGGAGGGCGGGAGCAGTACTTC	CATSVGGREQYF
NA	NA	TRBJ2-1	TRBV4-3	TGCGCCAGCAGCCAAGATCTACCGGGGTCCTACAATGAGCAGTTCTTC	CASSQDLPGSYNEQFF
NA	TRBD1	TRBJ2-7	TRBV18	TGTGCCAGCTCCAAGGGGACAGGGGGCTACGAGCAGTACTTC	CASSKGTGGYEQYF
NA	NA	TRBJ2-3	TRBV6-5	TGTGCCAGCAGTTACTCCCGCAGGGGAAGGGGAGATACGCAGTATTTT	CASSYSRRGRGDTQYF
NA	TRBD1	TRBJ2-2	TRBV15	TGTGCCACCGGGGACAGCGGGGAGCTGTTTTTT	CATGDSGELFF
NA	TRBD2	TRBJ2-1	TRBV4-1	TGCGCCAGCAGCCAACTTATGACTAGCGGGAGGCACAATGAGCAGTTCTTC	CASSQLMTSGRHNEQFF
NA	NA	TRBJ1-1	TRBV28	TGTGCCAGCAGTACCCCGACAGGCCGGTACACTGAAGCTTTCTTT	CASSTPTGRYTEAFF
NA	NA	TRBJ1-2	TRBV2	TGTGCCCGAACCGGGACAAGAGATGGCTACACCTTC	CARTGTRDGYTF
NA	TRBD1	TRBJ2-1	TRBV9	TGTGCCAGCAGCCCCCGGACAGGGGACTCCTACAATGAGCAGTTCTTC	CASSPRTGDSYNEQFF
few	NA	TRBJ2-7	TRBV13	TGTGCCAGCAGCTCTAGCGTCTCCTACGAGCAGTACTTC	CASSSSVSYEQYF
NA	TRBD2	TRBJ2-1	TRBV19	TGTGCCAGTAGTATAGATGGTACAGCGGGAGGGCCAAATGAGCAGTTCTTC	CASSIDGTAGGPNEQFF
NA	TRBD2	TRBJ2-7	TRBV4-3	TGCGCCAGCAGCCAAGCGGTTCGGGGAGGGTACGAGCAGTACTTC	CASSQAVRGGYEQYF
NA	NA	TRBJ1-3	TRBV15	TGTGCCACCAGTGTAGGAAACACCATATATTTT	CATSVGNTIYF
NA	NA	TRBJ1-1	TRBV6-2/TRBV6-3	TGTGCCAGCAGTTACTCGCCAGGGGAATCCACTGAAGCTTTCTTT	CASSYSPGESTEAFF
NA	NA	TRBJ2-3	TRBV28	TGTGCCAGCAGTTTATTACTTAGCGGAGGAGGCACAGATACGCAGTATTTT	CASSLLLSGGGTDTQYF
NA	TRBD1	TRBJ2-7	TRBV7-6	TGTGCCAGCAGCTTGTCTGACAGGGGTCACTACGAGCAGTACTTC	CASSLSDRGHYEQYF
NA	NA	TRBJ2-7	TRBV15	TGTGCCACCAGCAGGGTCGGAGACGGCTCGGGCGAGCAGTACTTC	CATSRVGDGSGEQYF
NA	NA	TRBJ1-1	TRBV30	TGTGCCTGGAGTACTGACAGTCCAGCTTTCTTT	CAWSTDSPAFF
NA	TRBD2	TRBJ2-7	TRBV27	TGTGCCAGCAGTCTAGCGGGAGGGCCCTTGGAGCAGTACTTC	CASSLAGGPLEQYF
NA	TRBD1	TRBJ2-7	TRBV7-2	TGTGCCAGCAGCTTAAGGACAGGGGGGCACTACGAGCAGTACTTC	CASSLRTGGHYEQYF
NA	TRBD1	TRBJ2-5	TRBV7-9	TGTGCCAGCAGCTTACTGTGGGGACAGACCCAAGAGACCCAGTACTTC	CASSLLWGQTQETQYF
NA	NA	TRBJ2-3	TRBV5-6	TGTGCCAGCAGCTTGTTTGGGACTTTGCCCACAGATACGCAGTATTTT	CASSLFGTLPTDTQYF